This T cell receptor beta chain was sequenced for a study of spatial heterogeneity in lung cancer. Across the study: Any follow-up PBMC samples that were available went on to be sequenced, and the median time to follow-up was around 2 years after resection.

In this sample, this clonotype turned up a few times. Time point described: blood at routine non-recurrence follow-up after resection. Unsorted whole RNA from tumor, nontumor lung or frozen PBMC underwent sequencing. TCRdb redid the calling of the 5' RACE reads with MiXCR, one entry per CDR3 protein. This table holds over 40,000 distinct CDR3 sequences, about 11% found once. V was trimmed by 4 bases and J by 5 bases, leaving 20 bases between them. Germline V gives CDR1 SGHDN, CDR2 FVKESK. The CDR3 spans 16 residues. This clonotype was obtained from a male donor with early-stage non-small cell lung cancer. The material sequenced was PBMCs, taken at follow-up. The chain employs TRBV14 and TRBJ1-1; TRBD1 is a possible D gene (6 bases). CDR3 DNA: TGTGCCAGCAGCCGAGGCGGTGTCAGGGGATGGACTGAAGCTTTCTTT. Protein product: CASSRGGVRGWTEAFF. The variable domain in full, completed from reference TRBV14 and TRBJ1-1, reads EAGVTQFPSHSVIEKGQTVTLRCDPISGHDNLYWYRRVMGKEIKFLLHFVKESKQDESGMPNNRFLAERTGGTYSTLKVQPAELEDSGVYFCASSRGGVRGWTEAFFGQGTRLTVV.